Listed below are T cell receptor beta chains from one sample, sequenced in a study of healthy donors' naive CD4 and CD8 T cells. TCRdb fed the reads into MiXCR, producing one record per CDR3 protein. The sample lists about 200,000 distinct CDR3 sequences; 65% to 80% were seen once. What was sequenced was naive CD4+ and CD8+ T cells sorted from blood, pooled from several donors. These receptor sequences come from a pool of human donors in good health; the sample pools cells from several healthy donors. Both conserved end residues are part of each CDR3. Each record gives: V gene, J gene, CDR3 protein.

V: TRBV5-1; J: TRBJ1-1; CDR3: CASSLTVAGNTEAFF
V: TRBV19; J: TRBJ1-5; CDR3: CASTVSNQPQHF
V: TRBV29-1; J: TRBJ2-7; CDR3: CSVESDDTYEQYF
V: TRBV11-2; J: TRBJ1-6; CDR3: CASSLGDTFYNSPLHF
V: TRBV11-1; J: TRBJ2-3; CDR3: CASSLTGEYTDTQYF
V: TRBV27; J: TRBJ2-1; CDR3: CASSASSYNEQFF
V: TRBV18; J: TRBJ1-3; CDR3: CASSPVPHQGQLSGNTIYF
V: TRBV20-1; J: TRBJ1-5; CDR3: CSASNTNQPQHF
V: TRBV5-1; J: TRBJ2-1; CDR3: CASSHGQGPYNEQFF
V: TRBV29-1; J: TRBJ2-7; CDR3: CSVRMASYEQYF
V: TRBV30; J: TRBJ2-1; CDR3: CAWSVSGYEQFF
V: TRBV29-1; J: TRBJ2-5; CDR3: CSVIMGSETQYF
V: TRBV29-1; J: TRBJ2-1; CDR3: CSVGANEQFF
V: TRBV19; J: TRBJ2-1; CDR3: CASSPRQGKRLEQFF
V: TRBV11-2; J: TRBJ2-3; CDR3: CASSFVGQTDTQYF
V: TRBV13; J: TRBJ2-5; CDR3: CASSYPLAGGETQYF
V: TRBV29-1; J: TRBJ2-1; CDR3: CSVEAATSGNSYNEQFF
V: TRBV19; J: TRBJ2-7; CDR3: CASSIVASYEQYF
V: TRBV29-1; J: TRBJ1-1; CDR3: CSGNKNTEAFF
V: TRBV29-1; J: TRBJ2-1; CDR3: CSVQTTGPRKFF
V: TRBV6-2/TRBV6-3; J: TRBJ2-7; CDR3: CASSPNRDEQYF
V: TRBV6-6; J: TRBJ1-6; CDR3: CASHLANSPLHF
V: TRBV29-1; J: TRBJ1-3; CDR3: CSVFKGTGNTIYF
V: TRBV12-3/TRBV12-4; J: TRBJ1-2; CDR3: CASSGGYGYTF
V: TRBV19; J: TRBJ2-3; CDR3: CASSRGSPDTQYF
V: TRBV27; J: TRBJ2-7; CDR3: CASRGLAGVREQYF
V: TRBV29-1; J: TRBJ1-2; CDR3: CSVPTNGLSGYTF
V: TRBV6-2/TRBV6-3; J: TRBJ2-7; CDR3: CASSYWGQGPYEQYF
V: TRBV13; J: TRBJ2-7; CDR3: CASSLTSGTVRDEQYF
V: TRBV29-1; J: TRBJ2-1; CDR3: CSVYVAPSYNEQFF
V: TRBV19; J: TRBJ2-6; CDR3: CASRKVPEANVLTF
V: TRBV5-1; J: TRBJ1-2; CDR3: CASQTGTGAAYGYTF
V: TRBV19; J: TRBJ2-1; CDR3: CASSMPGDEYNEQFF
V: TRBV5-1; J: TRBJ2-1; CDR3: CASSRSGLRSYNEQFF
V: TRBV20-1; J: TRBJ2-7; CDR3: CSARDTPSGAYEQYF
V: TRBV27; J: TRBJ2-5; CDR3: CASSTLGETQYF
V: TRBV20-1; J: TRBJ2-5; CDR3: CSASSSQETQYF
V: TRBV29-1; J: TRBJ2-7; CDR3: CSINLGQSYEQYF
V: TRBV6-6; J: TRBJ2-7; CDR3: CASRLAGDEQYF
V: TRBV11-2; J: TRBJ2-7; CDR3: CASSLVVGIAYEQYF
V: TRBV4-3; J: TRBJ1-2; CDR3: CASSQVWSEQGKGYTF
V: TRBV29-1; J: TRBJ2-1; CDR3: CSVGRDSGHNEQFF
V: TRBV11-2; J: TRBJ2-1; CDR3: CASSGRLAGGFGSYNEQFF
V: TRBV29-1; J: TRBJ2-3; CDR3: CSVEVPSVQADTQYF
V: TRBV10-3; J: TRBJ2-5; CDR3: CAISAGQLASQETQYF
V: TRBV19; J: TRBJ1-5; CDR3: CASSTVGRNQPQHF
V: TRBV29-1; J: TRBJ2-7; CDR3: CSGGREAHEQYF
V: TRBV5-4; J: TRBJ2-3; CDR3: CASSSLSGMGDTDTQYF
V: TRBV13; J: TRBJ1-1; CDR3: CASSLRGRYTEAFF